The 19 T cell receptor beta chains below were found in one sample sequenced in a study of OX40 agonist ivuxolimab in advanced cancers. Clones were read by immunoSEQ multiplex PCR, and TCRdb kept only the in-frame ones, dropping some. This sample yields about 53,000 clones, of which 84% are seen a single time; around 4.6% belongs to the top ten. The starting material was CD4+ or CD8+ T cells sorted from blood, obtained in a trial of the OX40 agonist ivuxolimab. The receptors come from an adult with an advanced solid tumor such as melanoma, head and neck, liver or kidney cancer.

The sample holds one count of this clone. The CDR3 reads CASSLADEGVYYTF. The CDR3 nucleotides are TGTGCCAGCAGCTTGGCCGATGAGGGTGTGTACTACACCTTC. The gene calls are TRBV5-6 and TRBJ1-2; D gene ambiguous. The germline V gene has CDR1 SGHDT and CDR2 YYEEEE. V gave up 0 bases and J gave up 10 bases, with 16 bases separating them. The length of the CDR3 is 14 residues.

J is TRBJ2-7 and V is TRBV28, with D tentatively TRBD1 or TRBD2 (5 bases each). The germline V gene has CDR1 MDHEN and CDR2 SYDVKM. The CDR3 spans 14 residues. V gave up 6 bases and J gave up 4 bases, with 16 bases separating them. CDR3 in DNA: TGTGCCAGCAGAAAACTAAAAGGGACGTACGAGCAGTACTTC. Protein: CASRKLKGTYEQYF.

This chain joins TRBV15 and TRBJ2-3, with a possible D match to TRBD1 (5 bases). The V end lost 0 bases, the J end lost 0 bases, and 10 bases lay between the germline ends. The CDR3 is 16 amino acids. Germline V lookup: CDR1 LNHNV, CDR2 YYDKDF (reference sequence). CDR3 amino acids: CATSREGQSSTDTQYF. CDR3 DNA: TGTGCCACCAGCAGAGAGGGGCAGTCTAGCACAGATACGCAGTATTTT.

The chain uses TRBV11-3 and TRBJ2-3; D is undetermined. Trimming shortened V by 0 bases and J by 2 bases, and 15 bases separated the two germline ends. This CDR3 region has 17 residues. The germline V gene encodes CDR1 SGHNT and CDR2 YENEEA. The DNA of the CDR3 is TGTGCCAGCAGCTTAGAACCGAGCTCCTCCCCCACAGATACGCAGTATTTT. Its translation: CASSLEPSSSPTDTQYF. Complete variable domain (other parts from reference TRBV11-3 and TRBJ2-3): EAGVVQSPRYKIIEKKQPVAFWCNPISGHNTLYWYLQNLGQGPELLIRYENEEAVDDSQLPKDRFSAERLKGVDSTLKIQPAELGDSAVYLCASSLEPSSSPTDTQYFGPGTRLTVL.

This chain connects TRBV29-1 to TRBJ2-7, with TRBD1 matching 9 bases. The length of the CDR3 is 14 residues. The trim removed 7 bases at V and 5 bases at J, leaving 12 bases unmatched. The germline gives CDR1 SQVTM, CDR2 ANQGSEA. CDR3 region: CSARRGQGKNEQYF. In DNA form, the CDR3 reads TGCAGCGCCCGAAGGGGACAGGGTAAGAACGAGCAGTACTTC.

The rearrangement links TRBV7-6 to TRBJ2-1, with 13 bases matching TRBD2. Germline CDR1 and CDR2: SGHVS and FNYEAQ. There are 15 residues in the CDR3. J was trimmed by 6 bases and V by 5 bases; bases with no gene match: 4. The CDR3 nucleotides read TGTGCCAGCAGCCCTCGACTAGCGGGAGGCAATGAGCAGTTCTTC. Amino acids: CASSPRLAGGNEQFF.

This chain joins TRBV7-8 and TRBJ1-1; maybe TRBD1 (5 bases). The CDR3 has 13 amino acids. Germline CDR1 and CDR2: SGHVS and FQNEAQ. Trimming pared 5 bases from V and 1 base from J, leaving 8 bases between. CDR3 protein: CASSLRGNTEAFF. Here the CDR3 DNA reads TGTGCCAGCAGCCTAAGGGGGAACACTGAAGCTTTCTTT.

The chain joins TRBV7-2 to TRBJ1-5, with TRBD1 as a possible D gene (6 bases). This CDR3 contains 15 residues. Trimming took 5 bases from V and 0 from J, leaving 11 bases between them. Germline CDR1 SGHTA, CDR2 FQGNSA. CDR3 in amino acids: CASSAQGNSNQPQHF. CDR3 DNA sequence: TGTGCCAGCAGCGCCCAGGGGAATAGCAATCAGCCCCAGCATTTT.

This chain links TRBV10-3 with TRBJ1-5, with D tentatively TRBD1 (6 bases). Germline V gene data show CDR1 as ENHRY and CDR2 as SYGVKD. There are 15 residues in the CDR3. The V and J ends lost 6 bases and 4 bases respectively, with 16 bases between them. The CDR3, as DNA: TGTGCCATCAGGTCAGGGGTTGAAAGAAATCAGCCCCAGCATTTT. The encoded protein is CAIRSGVERNQPQHF.

The chain combines TRBV7-8 with TRBJ1-3; 9 positions match TRBD1. This CDR3 is 16 amino acids long. Germline CDR1 and CDR2: SGHVS and FQNEAQ. The V segment lost 5 bases and the J segment 3 bases; nucleotides outside the gene matches: 8. CDR3 DNA sequence: TGTGCCAGCAGCCGCCGGACAGGGGATGGTGGAAACACCATATATTTT. Protein: CASSRRTGDGGNTIYF.

V gene TRBV5-8 combines with J gene TRBJ2-3; 7 positions agree with TRBD2. V trimming: 4 bases; J trimming: 0 bases; junction bases outside the gene matches: 5. Per the germline V gene, CDR1 is SGHTS and CDR2 is YDEGEE. The CDR3 covers 15 residues. The CDR3 nucleotides read TGTGCCAGCAGCCTAAAGCGGGGTAGCACAGATACGCAGTATTTT. This codes for CASSLKRGSTDTQYF.

The chain has TRBV7-3 and TRBJ2-1; 10 bases are a match to TRBD2. Trimming at V came to 5 bases and at J to 7 bases, leaving 11 bases not matched to a gene. The CDR3 is 16 amino acids. CDR1 and CDR2 (germline): SGHTA, FQGTGA. CDR3 bases: TGTGCCAGCAGCGGGACTAGCGACAAGATCGGGAATGAGCAGTTCTTC. This translates into CASSGTSDKIGNEQFF.

In nucleotides, the CDR3 is TGCGCCAGCAACTACAGGCCGTCCTCCTACGAGCAGTACTTC. It encodes CASNYRPSSYEQYF. The J gene is TRBJ2-7, the V gene TRBV5-1; possible D gene TRBD1, 5 bases. V was shortened by 6 bases and J by 0 bases, with 13 bases between the two germline ends. CDR1 is SGHRS and CDR2 is YFSETQ in the germline V gene. CDR3 length: 14 residues.

The CDR3 DNA reads TGTGCCAGCAGCGACACCGTTGGGGAGACCCAGTACTTC. Translation gives CASSDTVGETQYF. The chain links TRBV11-3 to TRBJ2-5; no clear D. Germline CDR1 and CDR2: SGHNT and YENEEA. The CDR3 runs to 13 residues. Deletions cut 5 bases from V and 5 bases from J, with 12 bases between.

The chain combines TRBV2 with TRBJ2-1; no clear D. Germline CDR1 reads SNHLY; CDR2 reads FYNNEI. CDR3 size: 13 residues. The V end lost 0 bases, the J end lost 7 bases, and 7 bases lay between the germline ends. The CDR3 DNA reads as TGTGCCAGCAGTGAAGCGAGTGGGAATGAGCAGTTCTTC. Translating gives CASSEASGNEQFF.

The chain combines TRBV19 with TRBJ2-1; either TRBD1 or TRBD2 may fit D (6 bases each). Trimming removed 1 base at V and 9 bases at J, with 16 bases between. Germline V lookup: CDR1 LNHDA, CDR2 SQIVND (reference sequence). The CDR3 sequence is 15 residues long. The DNA of the CDR3 is TGTGCCAGTAGTATAGGGATTGGGGGGCGTATTGAGCAGTTCTTC. This encodes CASSIGIGGRIEQFF.

The chain combines TRBV9 with TRBJ2-5, with TRBD1 matching 9 bases. Germline assignment: CDR1 SGDLS and CDR2 YYNGEE. J lost 6 bases, V lost 0 bases, and 6 bases had no gene match. The CDR3 loop spans 15 amino acids. As DNA, the CDR3 is TGTGCCAGCAGCGTAGGGGACAGGGATTCGCAGACCCAGTACTTC. Amino acids: CASSVGDRDSQTQYF.

This chain uses TRBV5-5 with TRBJ1-5; TRBD1 is a possible D gene (6 bases). The length of the CDR3 is 14 residues. V gave up 4 bases and J gave up 1 base, with 9 bases separating them. Per the germline V gene, CDR1 is SGHKS and CDR2 is YYEKEE (reference sequence). The CDR3 coding sequence is TGTGCCAGCAGCATCGGACAGAGCAATCAGCCCCAGCATTTT. Translating gives CASSIGQSNQPQHF.

V and J are TRBV5-6 and TRBJ2-7; no reliable D call. CDR3 size: 15 residues. From germline, CDR1 is SGHDT and CDR2 YYEEEE. Trimming removed 2 bases at V and 2 bases at J, with 14 bases between. CDR3 amino acids: CASSLYRASPYEQYF. In DNA, the CDR3 is TGTGCCAGCAGCTTATACCGGGCGTCCCCCTACGAGCAGTACTTC.